Listed below are T cell receptor beta chains from one sample, sequenced in a study of graft-versus-host responses after intestinal transplantation. The protocol was immunoSEQ multiplex PCR, while the TCRdb copy is restricted to in-frame clones and leaves out a portion. The table has about 4,300 clones, 60% to 85% seen once. Specimen: ileum tissue, collected 9 days after transplant. These receptors all come from a human patient who received an intestinal transplant, so some T cells may come from the graft donor. Each CDR3 is given with its conserved first and last residue.

v_call,j_call,cdr3_aa
TRBV5-1,TRBJ1-2,CASSLGGNYGYTF
TRBV29-1,TRBJ2-5,CSEDRAQETQYF
TRBV7-3,TRBJ2-1,CASSLGNEQFF
TRBV7-9,TRBJ2-1,CASSPTSSTSEQFF
TRBV4-2,TRBJ2-6,CASSLQSPSGANVLTF
TRBV10-1,TRBJ2-3,CASSFLAGNTDTQYF
TRBV9,TRBJ1-2,CASSVAGADGYTF
TRBV20-1,TRBJ2-7,CSVGEQYF
TRBV5-1,TRBJ1-2,CASSFSYGVEDYGYTF
TRBV7-3,TRBJ1-6,CGWWSPYNSPLHF
TRBV28,TRBJ2-7,CASSLYLVGREQYF
TRBV10-3,TRBJ1-5,CAIEWRQGNNQPQHF
TRBV10-3,TRBJ2-3,CAILGTSGPTDTQYF
TRBV10-1,TRBJ1-1,CASSESGGNTEAFF
TRBV27,TRBJ1-6,CASSPREGSYNSPLHF
TRBV5-1,TRBJ2-5,CASSLRQGLPETQYF
TRBV10-3,TRBJ2-4,CAISEGAKNIQYF
TRBV7-2,TRBJ2-3,CASSLEGGLYITDTQYF
TRBV21-1,TRBJ1-1,CASSNPGRPEGETKNTEAFF
TRBV6-6,TRBJ2-5,CASSRRAEETQYF
TRBV21-1,TRBJ2-6,CASSKVDRPGANVLTF
TRBV5-4,TRBJ1-2,CASSLVLRQANYGYTF
TRBV10-3,TRBJ1-1,CAISQKLRHLNTEAFF
TRBV6-5,TRBJ2-1,CASRPGTYNEQFF
TRBV5-1,TRBJ2-1,CASSLAGTGGYNEQFF
TRBV19,TRBJ1-5,CASSILFRVRDQPQHF
TRBV5-6,TRBJ1-1,CASSLLPGWTEAFF
TRBV30,TRBJ1-1,CAWRGTAEAFF
TRBV9,TRBJ2-7,CASSVGGRGESYEQYF
TRBV13,TRBJ2-5,CASSSTVGGMEETQYF
TRBV10-2,TRBJ2-3,CASSGGTGLFDTQYF
TRBV10-1,TRBJ2-1,CASRSGTSGSNEQFF
TRBV30,TRBJ1-3,CAWNPDRGRGNTIYF
TRBV28,TRBJ2-1,CASSLAGRVDEQFF
TRBV18,TRBJ2-1,CASSPPGGGSYNEQFF
TRBV5-1,TRBJ1-2,CASSLPGQGNYGYTF
TRBV21-1,TRBJ1-2,CASSSLHRDRNYGYTF
TRBV4-3,TRBJ1-5,CASSQDLSKNQPQHF
TRBV5-1,TRBJ2-3,CASRLGANTDTQYF
TRBV27,TRBJ2-3,CASSSPGAGGADTQYF
TRBV6-4,TRBJ1-1,CASRTEAFF
TRBV11-3,TRBJ2-1,CASSWGLSPEQFF
TRBV28,TRBJ2-3,CASSLGAGGITDTQYF
TRBV28,TRBJ2-3,CASSFAGPGTDTQYF
TRBV5-4,TRBJ2-7,CASSSGQGTYEQYF
TRBV10-1,TRBJ2-5,CASSETDLGETQYF
TRBV2,TRBJ2-3,CARYKTSTDTQYF
TRBV27,TRBJ2-7,CASTGQGTSEQYF
TRBV5-6,TRBJ1-2,CASSFQTGTGEYGYTF
TRBV25-1,TRBJ2-1,CASSEYLWYPRNYNEQFF
TRBV7-9,TRBJ1-5,CASSSTGQPQHF